Each of the 2 T cell receptor beta chains below was sequenced from the same sample in a study of blood T cells in healthy people across ages. Primers used in a second PCR of roughly 6 to 12 cycles were a sample-barcoded 5' primer and a J-beta primer mix. TCRdb called the 5' RACE reads again in MiXCR, with one record for every CDR3 protein. The sample has roughly 800,000 distinct CDR3 sequences; roughly 25% are singletons. The sample was also reused in another study, on T cells of mothers and their children.

What was sequenced was blood. The receptors were gathered from a boy aged 10-17 years in good health.

Comments on this clonotype: A read error may account for a junction end that differs from germline. The chain joins TRBV7-9 to TRBJ2-5; D remains unclear. There are 14 residues in the CDR3. Germline CDR1 is SEHNR and CDR2 is FQNEAQ (reference sequence). CDR3 in DNA: TGTGTCAGCAGTTACCCTCGGGCCGCGGAGACCCAGTACTTC. Protein: CVSSYPRAAETQYF.

CDR3 sequence reads: CASSYGGTAIGNTIYF. The CDR3, as DNA: TGTGCCAGCAGTTACGGGGGGACCGCGATTGGAAACACCATATATTTT. The chain couples TRBV6-5 to TRBJ1-3; perhaps TRBD1 as D (5 bases). The length of the CDR3 is 16 residues. V was pared by 2 bases and J by 3 bases, with 14 bases between. Per germline, CDR1 MNHEY and CDR2 SVGAGI.